The 14 T cell receptor beta chains in this list originate from one sample, sequenced in a study of identical twins. TCRdb analysed the 5' RACE reads with MiXCR anew, one entry per CDR3 protein. The repertoire holds roughly 720,000 distinct CDR3 sequences, 15% to 20% seen once, with about 12% in the top ten. These data also featured in a second study, about T cells expressing NK-cell markers.

Sequences were obtained from PBMCs. The receptors here all came from a young woman in good health.

DNA of the CDR3: TGTGCCAGCAGCTTCGAGTCAGACAGGGCCTACGAGCAGTACTTC. Protein product: CASSFESDRAYEQYF. The rearrangement links TRBV9 to TRBJ2-7, with TRBD1 matching 7 bases. The CDR3 extends over 15 amino acids. V dropped 4 bases and J dropped 2; count of bases not matched to a gene: 9. Germline-derived CDR1 and CDR2 are SGDLS and YYNGEE.

This clonotype was observed many times. CDR3 loop: CSAREQQETQYF. In nucleotides, the CDR3 is TGCAGCGCCAGGGAACAGCAAGAGACCCAGTACTTC. The gene calls are TRBV29-1 and TRBJ2-5; D perhaps matches TRBD1 (5 bases). Trimming left V 7 bases short and J 2 bases short, with 11 bases between. There are 12 residues in the CDR3. Germline V gene sequence: CDR1 SQVTM, CDR2 ANQGSEA.

This clonotype has just a few counts. V gene TRBV6-2 or TRBV6-3 combines with J gene TRBJ1-6, with 8 bases aligning to TRBD1. The CDR3 extends over 14 amino acids. V was pared by 6 bases and J by 10 bases, with 8 bases of the junction left unmatched. CDR1 MNHEY and CDR2 SVGEGT come from the germline V gene. CDR3 residues: CASSRGQGGSPLHF. The CDR3 region has the DNA TGTGCCAGCAGCCGAGGACAGGGAGGCTCACCCCTCCACTTT.

The CDR3 reads CAWGQSKETQYF. The CDR3, as DNA: TGTGCCTGGGGACAATCAAAAGAGACCCAGTACTTC. The rearrangement links TRBV30 to TRBJ2-5; D possibly corresponds to TRBD1 (5 bases). The V gene lost 5 bases and the J gene lost 3 bases, with 10 bases spanning the gap. Germline CDR1 GTSNPN, CDR2 SVGIG (reference sequence). The CDR3 is 12 residues long.

About this clonotype: No conserved phenylalanine or tryptophan is present at the end of the CDR3, so a read error is the likely explanation. It is unclear where the CDR3 begins or ends on the DNA, so no DNA is shown, and the CDR3 is as TCRdb lists it. The V call is TRBV5-1, the J call TRBJ1-2. Germline V lookup: CDR1 SGHRS, CDR2 YFSETQ. The CDR3 comprises 10 residues, both ends counted. CDR3 protein: CASSHTYTGG.

This sequence joins TRBV3-1 and TRBJ2-5; 12 bases fit TRBD2. The germline gives CDR1 LGHDT, CDR2 YNNKEL (reference sequence). The V and J ends lost 11 bases and 2 bases, in that order; junction bases with no gene match: 3. The CDR3 sequence is 13 residues long. CDR3 loop: CALGTSGQETQYF. DNA of the CDR3: TGTGCCCTGGGGACTAGCGGGCAAGAGACCCAGTACTTC.

This clonotype came up a few times. The chain has TRBV29-1 and TRBJ1-3, with D uncertain. Germline assignment: CDR1 SQVTM and CDR2 ANQGSEA. Deletions cut 8 bases from V and 3 bases from J, with 8 bases between. The CDR3 consists of 11 residues. Here the CDR3 DNA reads TGCAGCTCTTCATTTGGAAACACCATATATTTT. Protein sequence: CSSSFGNTIYF.

This clonotype was found a few times. The rearrangement joins TRBV12-3 or TRBV12-4 to TRBJ1-1; TRBD1 matches at 8 bases. This CDR3 region has 11 residues. With V trimmed by 6 bases and J by 8 bases, 2 bases remained unmatched. CDR3 DNA: TGTGCCAGCAGGAGGACAGGGGAAGCTTTCTTT. Its protein product is CASRRTGEAFF.

The CDR3 bases are TGTGCCAGCACAGGGACTTCCCACGGAAAACTGTTTTTT. It yields the protein CASTGTSHGKLFF. The chain couples TRBV25-1 to TRBJ1-4; tentatively, D is TRBD1 (5 bases). The germline gives CDR1 MGHDK, CDR2 SYGVNS. The ends were cut back, 7 bases at V and 10 bases at J, with 16 bases in the middle. This CDR3 region has 13 residues.

Ten or more counts support this clonotype. This chain links TRBV6-1 with TRBJ1-5; D possibly corresponds to TRBD1 (5 bases). With 6 bases removed from V and 6 bases from J, the gap between germline ends came to 12 bases. The CDR3 extends over 13 amino acids. The germline V gene has CDR1 MNHNS and CDR2 SASEGT. The CDR3 is CASSAGGSQPQHF. The CDR3 coding sequence is TGTGCCAGCAGCGCCGGGGGAAGTCAGCCCCAGCATTTT.

The chain links TRBV6-1 to TRBJ2-1; weak D call: TRBD2 (5 bases). V was trimmed by 6 bases and J by 0 bases, leaving 12 bases between them. Germline V lookup: CDR1 MNHNS, CDR2 SASEGT. CDR3 length equals 15 residues. For the CDR3, the DNA is TGTGCCAGCAGCCGAACTAGTTCCTCCTACAATGAGCAGTTCTTC. It translates to CASSRTSSSYNEQFF.

The chain is built from TRBV5-5 and TRBJ2-3, with D perhaps assigned TRBD1 or TRBD2 (6 bases each). Germline V CDR1 and CDR2: SGHKS, YYEKEE (reference sequence). The germline V and J ends were trimmed by 1 base and 8 bases, with 11 bases remaining between them. This CDR3 region has 13 residues. The CDR3 nucleotides read TGTGCCAGCAGCTTGTGGGGGGCCGCTACGCAGTATTTT. Translating gives CASSLWGAATQYF.

This clonotype was counted between two and nine times. The rearrangement links TRBV11-2 to TRBJ2-3, with D uncertain. Trimming pared 4 bases from V and 4 bases from J, leaving 9 bases between. The CDR3 extends over 13 amino acids. Germline V CDR1 and CDR2: SGHAT, FQNNGV. The DNA of the CDR3 is TGTGCCAGCAGCTCCCGGATAGCAGATACGCAGTATTTT. Protein product: CASSSRIADTQYF. Full variable domain (missing parts from reference TRBV11-2 and TRBJ2-3): EAGVAQSPRYKIIEKRQSVAFWCNPISGHATLYWYQQILGQGPKLLIQFQNNGVVDDSQLPKDRFSAERLKGVDSTLKIQPAKLEDSAVYLCASSSRIADTQYFGPGTRLTVL.

This clonotype was seen a few times. The genes are TRBV12-3 or TRBV12-4 and TRBJ2-2, with D hard to call. The V end was cut by 3 bases, the J end by 6 bases, with 14 bases between. The CDR3 length is 15 residues. The DNA for the CDR3 is TGTGCCAGCAGTTTGAATATCCTGGGTTCCGGGGAGCTGTTTTTT. Protein product: CASSLNILGSGELFF.